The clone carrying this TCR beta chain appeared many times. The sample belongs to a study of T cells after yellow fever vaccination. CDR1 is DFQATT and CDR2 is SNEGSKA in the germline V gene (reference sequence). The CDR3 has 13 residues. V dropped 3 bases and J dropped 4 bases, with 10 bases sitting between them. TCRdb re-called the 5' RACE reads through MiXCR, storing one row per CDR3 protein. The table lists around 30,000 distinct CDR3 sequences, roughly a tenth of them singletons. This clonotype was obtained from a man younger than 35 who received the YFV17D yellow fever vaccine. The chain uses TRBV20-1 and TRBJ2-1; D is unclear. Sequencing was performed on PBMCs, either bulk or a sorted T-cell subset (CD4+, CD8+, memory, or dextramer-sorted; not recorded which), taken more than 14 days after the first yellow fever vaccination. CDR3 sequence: CSASHSAYNEQFF. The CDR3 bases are TGCAGTGCTAGCCACTCAGCATACAATGAGCAGTTCTTC.